This T cell receptor (beta chain) came from a study of blood T cell repertoires in COVID-19. For the study at large: Whether acute or convalescent, the COVID-19 samples came from the United States, Italy and Spain. PBMCs, B-cell-depleted T cells, or T cells were the source of the cDNA or gDNA that made up the material.

Germline CDR1 reads SGHTA; CDR2 reads FQGNSA. The length of the CDR3 is 15 residues. Trimming removed 1 base from V and 3 bases from J; junction bases left unmatched: 6. Per the authors' pipeline: The authors estimated nucleated cell counts from reference gene primer amplification. Repertoires were generated with immunoSEQ multiplex PCR, while TCRdb's copy carries only in-frame clones and drops some. Clone size and V and J calls were adopted from that table, with D and trimming inferred from the DNA. This sample has around 250,000 clones, with roughly 86% found just once. The chain employs TRBV7-2 and TRBJ2-7; TRBD2 agrees at 7 bases. This TCR derives from a human donor in a cohort sampled during active COVID-19. The specimen sequenced was peripheral blood. CDR3 bases: TGTGCCAGCAGCTTAGGGGCTAGCGGATTCTACGAGCAGTACTTC. Its protein is CASSLGASGFYEQYF.